This TCR beta chain was observed in a study of T cell responses to AZD1222 COVID-19 vaccine. Notes on the study in general: Spike-specific TCR breadth rose after two AZD1222 doses, and depth rose as well.

Comment on this clone: Its antigen remains unidentified.

The CDR3 has 13 amino acids. Germline lookup yields CDR1 MDHEN and CDR2 SYDVKM. V lost 2 bases to trimming and J lost 10 bases, with 14 bases between them. Profiled with immunoSEQ multiplex PCR; TCRdb holds only in-frame clones, not every one. Found here are approximately 100,000 clones, around 87% of them singletons; the top ten hold under 4%. The TCR originated in an adult in good health. Sequenced material: peripheral blood, taken on day 0 of AZD1222 vaccination. V gene TRBV28 combines with J gene TRBJ1-2; D gene unclear. The DNA for the CDR3 is TGTGCCAGCAGTTTACGGGTACCTTTGGCCTACACCTTC. Translated, it gives CASSLRVPLAYTF.